The clone carrying this T cell receptor beta chain was counted at least ten times. Antigen: not known. They built TCR cDNA with 5'RACE template switching, a step that put in a universal primer site and UMIs. TCRdb reprocessed the 5' RACE reads via MiXCR and lists one record per CDR3 protein. The sample records about 220,000 distinct CDR3 sequences, approximately 3% being singletons. V was clipped by 11 bases and J by 7 bases; unmatched bases: 8. CDR3 length equals 13 residues. Germline V CDR1 and CDR2: ENHRY, SYGVKD. The sample comes from a study of T cells after yellow fever vaccination. Findings and limits, study-wide: Once the booster was given, most primary-vaccination clones reappeared, at around 96% for CD4 and 85% to 90% for CD8. Only a small proportion of the clonotypes turned up in both the CD4 and the CD8 compartments, likely arising from convergent recombination. Weaker overall, the secondary response nonetheless peaked faster (day 5 versus 15).

The chain carries TRBV10-3 and TRBJ2-2, with 9 nucleotides matching TRBD1. Specimen: CD4+ T cells sorted from PBMCs, collected 10 days after the yellow fever booster vaccination. This TCR was recovered from a man younger than 35 who received the YFV17D yellow fever vaccine. The CDR3: CAGRQGEVGELFF. CDR3 coding DNA: TGTGCCGGACGACAGGGGGAGGTCGGGGAGCTGTTTTTT.